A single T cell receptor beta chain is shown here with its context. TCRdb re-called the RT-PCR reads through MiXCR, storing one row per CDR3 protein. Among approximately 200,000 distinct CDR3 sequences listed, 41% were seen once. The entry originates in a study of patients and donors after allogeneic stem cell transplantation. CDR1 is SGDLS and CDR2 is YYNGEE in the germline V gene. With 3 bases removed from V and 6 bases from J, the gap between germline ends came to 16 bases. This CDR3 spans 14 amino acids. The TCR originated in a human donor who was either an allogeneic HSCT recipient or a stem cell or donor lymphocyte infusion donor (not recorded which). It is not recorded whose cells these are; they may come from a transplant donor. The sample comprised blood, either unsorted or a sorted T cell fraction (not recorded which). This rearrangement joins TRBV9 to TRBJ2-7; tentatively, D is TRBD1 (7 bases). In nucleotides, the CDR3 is TGTGCCAGCAGCGATGTACCCCAGGGGGGCGAGCAGTACTTC. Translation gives CASSDVPQGGEQYF.